The rows below give T cell receptor beta chains drawn from one sample of a study of CD8 T cells in Susac syndrome. TCRdb reanalysed the immunoSEQ multiplex PCR reads using MiXCR and keeps one entry per CDR3 protein. The profile shows around 130,000 distinct CDR3 sequences, around 94% of them singletons. The sequencing input was CD4+ T cells from PBMCs. The source of these receptors is a human donor with multiple sclerosis. Each CDR3 is given without its conserved first and last residue. Size values are once, few and many counts, or a class for expanded clones, and some rows have none.

V: TRBV30; size: once; CDR3: AWSVRAGREAF
V: TRBV19; size: -; CDR3: ASSIPRGGLNTEAF
V: TRBV27; size: -; CDR3: ASSRYRTSYEQY
V: TRBV28; size: -; CDR3: ASSPPDRGGYT
V: TRBV6-2/TRBV6-3; size: -; CDR3: ASSYIRGRDTTSGANVLT
V: TRBV29-1; size: -; CDR3: SVDGSSGANVLT
V: TRBV7-9; size: -; CDR3: ASSSGQYSYEQY
V: TRBV6-2/TRBV6-3; size: -; CDR3: ASSKGASYEQY
V: TRBV7-2; size: once; CDR3: ASSLAGTGGGQETQY
V: TRBV9; size: -; CDR3: ASSVATGTATEAF
V: TRBV18; size: -; CDR3: ASSPNSESSYEQY
V: TRBV5-1; size: once; CDR3: ASSQPSRGEQY
V: TRBV29-1; size: -; CDR3: SVAGTRTVHEQF
V: TRBV2; size: -; CDR3: ASSGGVGETQY
V: TRBV12-3/TRBV12-4; size: -; CDR3: ASSRPAGGEQY
V: TRBV5-1; size: -; CDR3: ASSLRPGQRLGANVLT
V: TRBV29-1; size: -; CDR3: SVSPRHSSYEQY
V: TRBV12-3/TRBV12-4; size: -; CDR3: ASSLRQGRRETQY
V: TRBV7-2; size: -; CDR3: ASSSGGGKETQY
V: TRBV5-1; size: -; CDR3: ASSRRLATSTDTQY
V: TRBV6-2/TRBV6-3; size: -; CDR3: ASSSLGWPRSSYNSPLH
V: TRBV7-2; size: once; CDR3: ASSLMAGGQDTQY
V: TRBV4-2; size: -; CDR3: ASSQEGGTSYKPITQY
V: TRBV7-3; size: -; CDR3: ASSGTGGPTDTQY
V: TRBV7-6; size: -; CDR3: ASSRGSGTGYNEQF
V: TRBV27; size: once; CDR3: ASSLKGGTEAF
V: TRBV12-3/TRBV12-4; size: -; CDR3: ASREQGRMSYEQY
V: TRBV6-2/TRBV6-3; size: -; CDR3: ASSYINQAF
V: TRBV7-9; size: once; CDR3: ASSLTRNEQY
V: TRBV30; size: -; CDR3: AWINRDRYTDTQY
V: TRBV4-3; size: -; CDR3: ASSRHRGSSYEQY
V: TRBV5-1; size: -; CDR3: ASNPGQELYEQY
V: TRBV27; size: -; CDR3: ASSSEGDAEKLF
V: TRBV5-4; size: few; CDR3: ASSSSGASYEQY